This is a list of T cell receptor beta chains from one sample in a study of blood T cell repertoires in COVID-19. Only in-frame clones appear in the TCRdb table, and some are missing; sequencing was by immunoSEQ multiplex PCR. The table shows over 300,000 clones, with around nine tenths occurring only once. The sequencing sample was made of PBMCs or T cells enriched from blood (not recorded which). These receptors came from a woman younger than 45 who had recovered from COVID-19. The CDR3 runs from the conserved cysteine through the conserved F or W. Each record gives: J gene, clone size, V gene, D gene, CDR3 DNA, CDR3 protein. D genes are given only for firm matches. Size is stated for part of the rows, as once, few or many counts, or as a class when the clone is expanded.

>TRBJ1-1|few|TRBV29-1|NA
TGCAGCCCGTGGGGGGTCGGTGGGAACACTGAAGCTTTCTTT
CSPWGVGGNTEAFF
>TRBJ2-1|few|TRBV4-2|NA
TGTGCCAGCAGCCTCTTGGGGGCGGCCTACAATGAGCAGTTCTTC
CASSLLGAAYNEQFF
>TRBJ1-1|once|TRBV5-5|NA
TGTGCCAGCAGCTTAGGTGGGCAGGCGAACACTGAAGCTTTCTTT
CASSLGGQANTEAFF
>TRBJ1-1|NA|TRBV19|NA
TGTGCCAGTTCATTCCTGGAGATGGCTGAAGCTTTCTTT
CASSFLEMAEAFF
>TRBJ2-7|once|TRBV27|NA
TGTGCCAGCAGATTTACAGGGTCTTTCTACGAGCAGTACTTC
CASRFTGSFYEQYF
>TRBJ1-5|once|TRBV30|NA
TGTGCCTGGAGTGTTACTCGTCAGCCCCAGCATTTT
CAWSVTRQPQHF
>TRBJ1-2|once|TRBV11-2|NA
TGTGCCAGCAGCTCATGGCAGGGGATCGGCTATGGCTACACCTTC
CASSSWQGIGYGYTF
>TRBJ1-2|NA|TRBV14|NA
TGTGCCAGCAGCCAACCCATGGGGCGGAAGAGCTATGGCTACACCTTC
CASSQPMGRKSYGYTF
>TRBJ2-2|NA|TRBV7-8|TRBD2
TGTGCCAGCAGCCCGAGACTAGCGGGGGCTAACACCGGGGAGCTGTTTTTT
CASSPRLAGANTGELFF
>TRBJ1-1|NA|TRBV5-6|TRBD1
TGTGCCAGCAGCGCGGGGACAGGCGAAGCTTTCTTT
CASSAGTGEAFF
>TRBJ2-2|NA|TRBV30|NA
TGTGCCTGGAGTGTAAAGCCGGCCGGGGAGCTGTTTTTT
CAWSVKPAGELFF
>TRBJ2-5|NA|TRBV10-3|TRBD1
TGTGCCATCAGCCGGGACAGGGCGGAGACCCAGTACTTC
CAISRDRAETQYF
>TRBJ2-7|NA|TRBV30|NA
TGTGCCTGGAGCCCTCTCCACGAGCAGTACTTC
CAWSPLHEQYF
>TRBJ2-6|NA|TRBV3-1/TRBV3-2|NA
TGTGCCAGCAGCCAGGTGGGGACACCCTCTGGGGCCAACGTCCTGACTTTC
CASSQVGTPSGANVLTF
>TRBJ1-3|NA|TRBV11-2|TRBD1
TGTGCCAGCAGCTTAGTAGGGGGCTCGACTGGAAACACCATATATTTT
CASSLVGGSTGNTIYF
>TRBJ2-1|NA|TRBV11-2|TRBD1
TGTGCCAGCAGCCTAGGCAGGGGGCCGGATGAGCAGTTCTTC
CASSLGRGPDEQFF
>TRBJ1-2|once|TRBV2|TRBD1
TGTGCCAGCAGTGAAGGTGGGCCCCAACAGGGGTATGGCTACACCTTC
CASSEGGPQQGYGYTF
>TRBJ1-2|once|TRBV4-2|NA
TGTGCCAGCAGCCAAGCCCCTCGACAGGCTAACTATGGCTACACCTTC
CASSQAPRQANYGYTF
>TRBJ1-2|NA|TRBV3-1/TRBV3-2|NA
TGTGCCAGCAGCCAAAGACAGGCACATTATGGCTACACCTTC
CASSQRQAHYGYTF
>TRBJ2-1|NA|TRBV21-1|NA
TGTGCCAGAATGTCAGGGGCCCGTCCCAATGAGCAGTTCTTC
CARMSGARPNEQFF
>TRBJ1-5|NA|TRBV6-1|TRBD1
TGTGCCAGCAGTGGAGGGACAGGGGGTGGTTATCAGCCCCAGCATTTT
CASSGGTGGGYQPQHF
>TRBJ1-6|NA|TRBV11-2|NA
TGTGCCAGCAGCTTCAGGGTTTCGAATTCACCCCTCCACTTT
CASSFRVSNSPLHF
>TRBJ1-2|NA|TRBV7-8|TRBD1
TGTGCCAGCAGCCTGGGACAGGGATTATATGGCTACACCTTC
CASSLGQGLYGYTF
>TRBJ2-3|NA|TRBV7-9|TRBD2
TGTGCCAGCAGACGAAGCGGGGAGGATACGCAGTATTTT
CASRRSGEDTQYF
>TRBJ1-2|once|TRBV15|NA
TGTGCCACCAGCAGAAACCGGGACACGATCGGCTACACCTTC
CATSRNRDTIGYTF
>TRBJ2-3|NA|TRBV18|TRBD2
TGTGCCAGCTCACCAACTCCTAGCGGGGGGCCTACAGATACGCAGTATTTT
CASSPTPSGGPTDTQYF
>TRBJ1-5|NA|TRBV19|NA
TGTGCCAGTAGTATAGATGTGGTGGGGCAGGTCCAGCATTTT
CASSIDVVGQVQHF
>TRBJ1-6|NA|TRBV7-2|TRBD1
TGTGCCAGCAGCTCCCCGTGGCAGGGGGCCTATAATTCACCCCTCCACTTT
CASSSPWQGAYNSPLHF
>TRBJ1-5|NA|TRBV24-1|NA
TGTGCCACCAGTGCCGGGGGGAGCAATCAGCCCCAGCATTTT
CATSAGGSNQPQHF
>TRBJ2-2|NA|TRBV4-3|NA
TGCGCCAGCAGCCAAGCCACGGGGACGAACACCGGGGAGCTGTTTTTT
CASSQATGTNTGELFF
>TRBJ1-1|NA|TRBV6-2/TRBV6-3|TRBD1
TGTGCCAGCAGTGACAGGGGAAAGACTGAAGCTTTCTTT
CASSDRGKTEAFF
>TRBJ1-2|few|TRBV19|NA
TGTGCCAGTAGTACCCGGACAGCGATGTATGGCTACACCTTC
CASSTRTAMYGYTF
>TRBJ1-1|NA|TRBV27|NA
TGTGCTTCACTGAGGACAGTGAACACTGAAGCTTTCTTT
CASLRTVNTEAFF
>TRBJ1-6|NA|TRBV7-2|NA
TGTGCCAGCAGTCCCTCTGGCAGGAATAATAATTCACCCCTCCACTTT
CASSPSGRNNNSPLHF
>TRBJ1-1|few|TRBV19|TRBD1
TGTGCCACAACCCAGGGGGCGAGGACTGAAGCTTTCTTT
CATTQGARTEAFF
>TRBJ2-1|NA|TRBV5-1|TRBD1
TGCGCCAGCAGCTTTGGTGACAGGGGGCTAGATGAGCAGTTCTTC
CASSFGDRGLDEQFF
>TRBJ1-1|NA|TRBV3-1/TRBV3-2|TRBD1
TGTGCCAGCAGCCAAGGACAGGGCGCAGCTTTCTTT
CASSQGQGAAFF
>TRBJ1-2|NA|TRBV9|TRBD1
TGTGCCAGCAGCCAGGGGGCGGCGGGTGGCTACACCTTC
CASSQGAAGGYTF
>TRBJ1-2|NA|TRBV4-1|NA
TGCGCCAGCAGCCTAGACAAACTCACCGATGGCTACACCTTC
CASSLDKLTDGYTF
>TRBJ1-6|NA|TRBV7-9|NA
TGTGCCAGCAGCTTAGAGGGAGCTTCCTATTCACCCCTCCACTTT
CASSLEGASYSPLHF
>TRBJ1-2|NA|TRBV5-1|NA
TGCGCCAGCAGCGCACAGAGTTTAGCTAACTATGGCTACACCTTC
CASSAQSLANYGYTF
>TRBJ2-1|NA|TRBV6-5|NA
TGTGCCAGCTTGGGGACTCTAGTCAATGAGCAGTTCTTC
CASLGTLVNEQFF
>TRBJ2-5|NA|TRBV4-2|TRBD2
TGTGCCAGCAGCCGAGCGGGGGGAGGCCGAGAGACCCAGTACTTC
CASSRAGGGRETQYF
>TRBJ1-5|NA|TRBV19|NA
TGTGCCAGTAGTTTCGCAGGGGACAATTGGGTAGGCCAGCATTTT
CASSFAGDNWVGQHF
>TRBJ2-1|NA|TRBV7-9|TRBD2
TGTGCCAGCAGCTTAGGTGGGGGGGTCTCCTACAATGAGCAGTTCTTC
CASSLGGGVSYNEQFF
>TRBJ1-2|NA|TRBV2|NA
TGTGCCAGCAGTGGGTATCGAGGTTTTGGCTACACCTTC
CASSGYRGFGYTF
>TRBJ2-3|NA|TRBV7-9|TRBD1
TGTGCCAGCAGCTTCGGGACAGGAGGAGATACGCAGTATTTT
CASSFGTGGDTQYF
>TRBJ2-3|NA|TRBV5-5|TRBD2
TGTGCCAGCAGCTCCGGGACTAGCGGGGGGGCCACAGATACGCAGTATTTT
CASSSGTSGGATDTQYF
>TRBJ2-2|NA|TRBV19|TRBD1
TGTGCCAGCAAGGGGACAGGGGGCAACACCGGGGAGCTGTTTTTT
CASKGTGGNTGELFF
>TRBJ2-1|NA|TRBV19|NA
TGTGCCAGTGGAAAACTAGCAGCCTCACGGAATGAGCAGTTCTTC
CASGKLAASRNEQFF
>TRBJ2-1|once|TRBV3-1/TRBV3-2|NA
TGTGCCAGCAGCCAAGATGGAAGTCACATCCGGGGTGAGCAGTTCTTC
CASSQDGSHIRGEQFF
>TRBJ1-2|once|TRBV19|NA
TGTGCCAGTAGGGCGGGGGCAGCAACTAACTATGGCTACACCTTC
CASRAGAATNYGYTF
>TRBJ1-2|NA|TRBV18|TRBD1
TGTGCCAGCTCACCGGGAGTTGGGACAGCTAATGGCTACACCTTC
CASSPGVGTANGYTF
>TRBJ1-1|NA|TRBV6-5|NA
TGTGCCAGCAGTTACTCTCCCCCTCTGAACACTGAAGCTTTCTTT
CASSYSPPLNTEAFF
>TRBJ2-7|NA|TRBV19|TRBD2
TGTGCCAGTAGTATCTTTTTCCCCCGGGGAGGGAGCTCCTACGAGCAGTACTTC
CASSIFFPRGGSSYEQYF
>TRBJ1-3|NA|TRBV19|NA
TGTGCCAGTAGTATGAGCCCCCGCCTTAAAGTAGACACCATATATTTT
CASSMSPRLKVDTIYF
>TRBJ2-5|NA|TRBV3-1/TRBV3-2|TRBD1
TGTGCCAGCAGCCTGCCAGACAGGGGAAAACGCCAAGAGACCCAGTACTTC
CASSLPDRGKRQETQYF
>TRBJ2-7|NA|TRBV5-4|NA
TGTGCCAGCAGCCTAGACTACGAGCAGTACTTC
CASSLDYEQYF